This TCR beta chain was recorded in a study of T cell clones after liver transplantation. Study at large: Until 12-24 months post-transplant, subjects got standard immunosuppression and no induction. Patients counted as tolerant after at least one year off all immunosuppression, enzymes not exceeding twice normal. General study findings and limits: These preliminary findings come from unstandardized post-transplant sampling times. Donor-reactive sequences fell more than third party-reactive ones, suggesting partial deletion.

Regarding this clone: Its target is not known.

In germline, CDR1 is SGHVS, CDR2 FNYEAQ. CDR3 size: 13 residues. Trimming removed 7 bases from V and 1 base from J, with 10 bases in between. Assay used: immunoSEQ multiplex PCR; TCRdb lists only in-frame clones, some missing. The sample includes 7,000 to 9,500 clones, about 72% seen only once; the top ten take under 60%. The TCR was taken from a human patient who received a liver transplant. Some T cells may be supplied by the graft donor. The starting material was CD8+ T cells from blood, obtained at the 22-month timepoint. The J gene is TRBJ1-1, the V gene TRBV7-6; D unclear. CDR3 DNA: TGTGCCAGCACCTTGGAAAGGAACACTGAAGCTTTCTTT. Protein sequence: CASTLERNTEAFF.